A selection of T cell receptor beta chains follows, all from one sample in a study of T-cell reconstitution after alpha-beta-depleted transplantation in children. A single record per CDR3 protein comes from TCRdb applying MiXCR to the PCR reads. The sample has fewer than 750,000 distinct CDR3 sequences, 23% seen once; the top ten hold over 12%. Sequencing used PBMCs, mostly from graft donor cells, obtained 360 days after TCRalphabeta/CD19-depleted stem cell transplant. The receptors were sampled from a boy under two years old who had a stem cell transplant for acute myeloid leukemia, so the T cells may come from the graft donor. The CDR3 runs from the conserved cysteine through the conserved F or W. Each record gives: V gene, CDR3 length, clone size, D gene, J gene, CDR3 protein, CDR3 DNA. The D gene is left open where the match is weak. For some rows the clone size is stated as once, few or many, or as a class when expanded; others skip it.

>TRBV12-3/TRBV12-4|18|many|TRBD2|TRBJ2-3
CASSFYLAGGPGSDTQYF
TGTGCCAGCAGTTTCTATCTAGCGGGGGGGCCGGGGTCAGATACGCAGTATTTT
>TRBV27|14|-|-|TRBJ2-1
CASSFEGPYNEQFF
TGTGCCAGCAGTTTCGAAGGACCCTACAATGAGCAGTTCTTC
>TRBV7-8|16|many|-|TRBJ1-5
CASSLALGASNQPQHF
TGTGCCAGCAGCTTAGCGCTGGGGGCGAGCAATCAGCCCCAGCATTTT
>TRBV9|15|-|-|TRBJ2-1
CASSVGGPSYNEQFF
TGTGCCAGCAGCGTAGGGGGGCCCTCCTACAATGAGCAGTTCTTC
>TRBV12-3/TRBV12-4|14|many|-|TRBJ2-7
CASSWQGLSYEQYF
TGTGCCAGCAGTTGGCAGGGATTGTCCTACGAGCAGTACTTC
>TRBV20-1|14|-|-|TRBJ1-4
CSARGGGGDEKLFF
TGCAGTGCTAGAGGTGGGGGCGGAGATGAAAAACTGTTTTTT
>TRBV7-2|14|-|-|TRBJ2-7
CASSLKGERYEQYF
TGTGCCAGCAGCTTAAAGGGGGAAAGGTACGAGCAGTACTTC
>TRBV29-1|16|many|TRBD2|TRBJ2-5
CSVEEYSGGTQETQYF
TGCAGCGTTGAAGAGTATAGCGGGGGAACACAAGAGACCCAGTACTTC
>TRBV27|15|many|-|TRBJ2-7
CASSLRSPRLGEQYF
TGTGCCAGCAGTTTACGCAGCCCTCGGCTTGGGGAGCAGTACTTC
>TRBV6-5|15|few|TRBD1|TRBJ2-7
CASSYQGTASGEQYF
TGTGCCAGCAGTTACCAGGGGACAGCCTCTGGCGAGCAGTACTTC
>TRBV20-1|11|-|-|TRBJ1-5
CSARERGPQHF
TGCAGTGCTAGAGAGCGGGGTCCCCAGCATTTT
>TRBV6-5|15|few|TRBD1|TRBJ2-2
CASSFGTGGGGELFF
TGTGCCAGCAGTTTCGGGACAGGGGGCGGAGGGGAGCTGTTTTTT
>TRBV6-5|17|-|-|TRBJ1-2
CASSPFLSGRPNYGYTF
TGTGCCAGCAGTCCCTTCCTGTCGGGACGACCAAACTATGGCTACACCTTC
>TRBV28|16|many|-|TRBJ2-5
CASTTWFGYRRETQYF
TGTGCCAGCACTACCTGGTTCGGTTACAGACGAGAGACCCAGTACTTC
>TRBV20-1|14|many|-|TRBJ2-2
CSATGTPNTGELFF
TGCAGTGCTACCGGGACACCCAACACCGGGGAGCTGTTTTTT
>TRBV5-1|15|-|TRBD2|TRBJ2-3
CASSLIAGLADTQYF
TGCGCCAGCAGCTTAATAGCGGGGCTTGCAGATACGCAGTATTTT
>TRBV13|14|many|-|TRBJ2-3
CASSSRWGPDTQYF
TGTGCCAGCAGTTCCCGATGGGGTCCAGATACGCAGTATTTT
>TRBV12-3/TRBV12-4|15|-|-|TRBJ1-1
CASSSYRVVNTEAFF
TGTGCCAGCAGTTCCTACAGGGTAGTGAACACTGAAGCTTTCTTT
>TRBV10-3|19|many|-|TRBJ2-1
CAISESRQRTPQKHNEQFF
TGTGCCATCAGTGAGTCTCGCCAGCGGACACCTCAGAAACACAATGAGCAGTTCTTC
>TRBV29-1|14|few|-|TRBJ2-3
CSVITGLGTDTQYF
TGCAGCGTCATCACAGGGCTCGGCACAGATACGCAGTATTTT
>TRBV20-1|17|-|-|TRBJ2-5
CSASLRLSRDAQETQYF
TGCAGTGCTAGCCTACGGCTCTCCCGGGACGCTCAAGAGACCCAGTACTTC
>TRBV20-1|13|-|-|TRBJ1-4
CSARGRFNEKLFF
TGCAGTGCTAGAGGACGGTTTAATGAAAAACTGTTTTTT
>TRBV6-2/TRBV6-3|15|-|TRBD1|TRBJ2-1
CASKTQGYSYNEQFF
TGTGCCAGCAAGACACAGGGGTACTCCTACAATGAGCAGTTCTTC
>TRBV7-9|14|few|-|TRBJ2-3
CASSLLDETDTQYF
TGTGCCAGCAGCTTACTGGATGAGACAGATACGCAGTATTTT
>TRBV6-5|14|many|-|TRBJ1-5
CASSYGQGYQPQHF
TGTGCCAGCAGTTACGGGCAGGGATATCAGCCCCAGCATTTT
>TRBV20-1|14|few|-|TRBJ2-3
CSARRTASTDTQYF
TGCAGTGCTAGGAGGACAGCTAGCACAGATACGCAGTATTTT
>TRBV20-1|14|many|TRBD1|TRBJ2-5
CSAPGQGFQETQYF
TGCAGTGCCCCGGGACAGGGCTTCCAAGAGACCCAGTACTTC
>TRBV12-3/TRBV12-4|15|many|TRBD1|TRBJ2-5
CASSLWDRVQETQYF
TGTGCCAGCAGTTTGTGGGACAGGGTCCAAGAGACCCAGTACTTC
>TRBV20-1|13|many|-|TRBJ2-5
CSARPQGRETQYF
TGCAGTGCTAGACCACAGGGCAGGGAGACCCAGTACTTC
>TRBV7-3|15|-|-|TRBJ2-3
CASSLTGLGTDTQYF
TGTGCCAGCAGCTTAACGGGGCTGGGCACAGATACGCAGTATTTT
>TRBV6-2/TRBV6-3|16|-|TRBD2|TRBJ2-3
CASSWGLVQYTDTQYF
TGTGCCAGCAGTTGGGGACTAGTGCAATACACAGATACGCAGTATTTT
>TRBV25-1|14|-|-|TRBJ1-1
CASSEKTVNTEAFF
TGTGCCAGCAGTGAAAAGACGGTGAACACTGAAGCTTTCTTT
>TRBV20-1|13|few|-|TRBJ2-1
CSARDHGGNEQFF
TGCAGTGCTAGAGATCACGGGGGTAATGAGCAGTTCTTC
>TRBV9|15|few|-|TRBJ2-3
CASSPRTSSTDTQYF
TGTGCCAGCAGCCCGCGGACGTCTAGCACAGATACGCAGTATTTT
>TRBV20-1|13|few|-|TRBJ2-7
CSARGAGFYEQYF
TGCAGTGCTAGAGGGGCAGGCTTCTACGAGCAGTACTTC
>TRBV11-3|16|few|TRBD1|TRBJ2-1
CASSSLTGRFYNEQFF
TGTGCCAGCAGCTCCCTGACAGGGAGATTCTACAATGAGCAGTTCTTC
>TRBV29-1|12|few|-|TRBJ1-1
CSVGEVTSEAFF
TGCAGCGTTGGAGAAGTCACGTCTGAAGCTTTCTTT